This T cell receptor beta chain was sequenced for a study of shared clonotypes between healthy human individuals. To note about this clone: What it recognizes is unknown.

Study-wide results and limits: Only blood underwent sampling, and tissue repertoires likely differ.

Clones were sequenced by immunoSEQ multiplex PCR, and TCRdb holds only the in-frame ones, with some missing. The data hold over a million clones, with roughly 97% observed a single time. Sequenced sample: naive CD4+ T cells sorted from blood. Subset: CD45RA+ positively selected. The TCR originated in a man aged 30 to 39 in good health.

The CDR3 DNA follows: TGTGCCAGTAGTATTGTTGAGGGTTCGACCTACGAGCAGTACTTC. Amino acid sequence: CASSIVEGSTYEQYF. The J gene is TRBJ2-7, the V gene TRBV19; the D gene is possibly TRBD2 (5 bases). The V end lost 3 bases, the J end lost 2 bases, and 14 bases lay between the germline ends. From germline, CDR1 is LNHDA and CDR2 SQIVND (reference sequence). This CDR3 is built from 15 residues.